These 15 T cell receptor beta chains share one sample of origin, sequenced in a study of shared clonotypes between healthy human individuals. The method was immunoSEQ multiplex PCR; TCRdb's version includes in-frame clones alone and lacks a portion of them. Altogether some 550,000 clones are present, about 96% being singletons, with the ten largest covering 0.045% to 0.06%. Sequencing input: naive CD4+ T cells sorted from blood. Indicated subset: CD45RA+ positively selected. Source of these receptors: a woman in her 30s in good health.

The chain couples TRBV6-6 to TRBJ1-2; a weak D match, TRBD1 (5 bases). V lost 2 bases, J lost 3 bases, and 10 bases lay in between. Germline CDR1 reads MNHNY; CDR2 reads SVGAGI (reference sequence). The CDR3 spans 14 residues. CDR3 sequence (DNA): TGTGCCAGCAGTTACCCGGGGGAGCACTATGGCTACACCTTC. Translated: CASSYPGEHYGYTF.

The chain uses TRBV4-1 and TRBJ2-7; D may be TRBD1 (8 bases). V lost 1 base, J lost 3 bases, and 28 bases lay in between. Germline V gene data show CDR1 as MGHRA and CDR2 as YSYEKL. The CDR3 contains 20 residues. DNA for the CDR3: TGCGCCAGCAGCCAAGGTTCACCCGGACAGGGAGCGGGGACTCACTACGAGCAGTACTTC. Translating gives CASSQGSPGQGAGTHYEQYF.

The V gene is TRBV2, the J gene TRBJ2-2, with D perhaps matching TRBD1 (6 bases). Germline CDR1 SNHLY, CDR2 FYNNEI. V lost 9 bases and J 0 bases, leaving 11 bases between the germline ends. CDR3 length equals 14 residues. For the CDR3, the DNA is TGTGCCAGACAGGGTCGGTCGAACACCGGGGAGCTGTTTTTT. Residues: CARQGRSNTGELFF. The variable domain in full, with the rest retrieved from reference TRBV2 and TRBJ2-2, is EPEVTQTPSHQVTQMGQEVILRCVPISNHLYFYWYRQILGQKVEFLVSFYNNEISEKSEIFDDQFSVERPDGSNFTLKIRSTKLEDSAMYFCARQGRSNTGELFFGEGSRLTVL.

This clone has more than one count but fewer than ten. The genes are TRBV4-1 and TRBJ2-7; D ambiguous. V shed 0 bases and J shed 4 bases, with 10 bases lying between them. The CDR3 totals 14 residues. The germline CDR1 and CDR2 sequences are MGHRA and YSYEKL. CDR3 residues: CASSQEQEIYEQYF. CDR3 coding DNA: TGCGCCAGCAGCCAAGAGCAGGAAATTTACGAGCAGTACTTC.

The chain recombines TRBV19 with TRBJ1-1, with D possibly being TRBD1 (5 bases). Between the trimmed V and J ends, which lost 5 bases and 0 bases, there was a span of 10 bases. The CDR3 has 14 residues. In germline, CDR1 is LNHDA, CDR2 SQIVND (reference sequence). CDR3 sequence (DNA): TGTGCCAGTAGTCGGGGGAAATTGAACACTGAAGCTTTCTTT. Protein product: CASSRGKLNTEAFF.

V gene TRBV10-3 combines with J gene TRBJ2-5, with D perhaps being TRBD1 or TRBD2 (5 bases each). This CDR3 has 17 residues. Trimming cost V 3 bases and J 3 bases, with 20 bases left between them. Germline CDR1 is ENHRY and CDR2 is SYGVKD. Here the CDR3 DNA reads TGTGCCATCAGTGACTCCTCGAGGGGATCTAGCAAAGAGACCCAGTACTTC. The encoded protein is CAISDSSRGSSKETQYF.

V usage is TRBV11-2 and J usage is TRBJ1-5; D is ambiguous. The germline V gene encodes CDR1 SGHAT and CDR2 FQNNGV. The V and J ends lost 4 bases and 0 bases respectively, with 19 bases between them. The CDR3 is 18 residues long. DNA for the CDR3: TGTGCCAGCAGCTATAAAGTACACCGAATAAATAGCAATCAGCCCCAGCATTTT. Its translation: CASSYKVHRINSNQPQHF.

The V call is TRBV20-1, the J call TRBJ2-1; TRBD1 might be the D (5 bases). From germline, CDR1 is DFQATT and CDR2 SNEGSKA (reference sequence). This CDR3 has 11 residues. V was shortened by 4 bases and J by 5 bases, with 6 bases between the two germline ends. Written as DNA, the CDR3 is TGCAGTGCTACAGGGAACAATGAGCAGTTCTTC. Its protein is CSATGNNEQFF.

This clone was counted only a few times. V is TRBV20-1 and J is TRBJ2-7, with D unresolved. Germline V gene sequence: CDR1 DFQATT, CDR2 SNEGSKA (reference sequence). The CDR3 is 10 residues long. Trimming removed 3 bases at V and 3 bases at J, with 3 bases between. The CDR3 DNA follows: TGCAGTGCTAGGTTCTACGAGCAGTACTTC. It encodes CSARFYEQYF.

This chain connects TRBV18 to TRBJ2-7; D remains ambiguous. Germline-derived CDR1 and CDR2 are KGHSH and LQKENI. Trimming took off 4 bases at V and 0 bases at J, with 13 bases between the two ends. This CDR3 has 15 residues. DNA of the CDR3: TGTGCCAGCTCACTAAGGGCCGAGAGCTCCTACGAGCAGTACTTC. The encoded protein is CASSLRAESSYEQYF.

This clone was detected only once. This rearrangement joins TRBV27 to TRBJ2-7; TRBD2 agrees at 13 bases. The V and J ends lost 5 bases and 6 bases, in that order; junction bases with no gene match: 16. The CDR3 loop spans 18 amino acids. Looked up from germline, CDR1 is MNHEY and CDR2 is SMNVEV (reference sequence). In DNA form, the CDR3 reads TGTGCCAGCAGTCGGACTAGCGGGAGTAATGAAAGGCTTCGCGAGCAGTACTTC. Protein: CASSRTSGSNERLREQYF.

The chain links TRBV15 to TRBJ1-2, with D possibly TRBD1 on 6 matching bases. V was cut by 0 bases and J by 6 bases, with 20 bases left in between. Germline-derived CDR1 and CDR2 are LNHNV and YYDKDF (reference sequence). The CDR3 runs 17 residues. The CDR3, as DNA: TGTGCCACCAGCAGAGAATCAATCCTAGGGCAGGGGAATGGCTACACCTTC. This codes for CATSRESILGQGNGYTF.

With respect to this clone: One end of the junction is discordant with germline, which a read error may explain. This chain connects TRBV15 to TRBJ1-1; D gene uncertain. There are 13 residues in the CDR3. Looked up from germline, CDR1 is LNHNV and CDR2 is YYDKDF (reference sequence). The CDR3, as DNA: TGTGCCACCAGTAGAGAGGGAGACACTGAAGCTTTCTTT. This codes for CATSREGDTEAFF.

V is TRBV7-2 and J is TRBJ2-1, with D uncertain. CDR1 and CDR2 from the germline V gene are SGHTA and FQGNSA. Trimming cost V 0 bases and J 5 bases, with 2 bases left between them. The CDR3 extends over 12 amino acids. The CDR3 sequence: CASSLANNEQFF. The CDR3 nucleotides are TGTGCCAGCAGCTTAGCGAACAATGAGCAGTTCTTC.

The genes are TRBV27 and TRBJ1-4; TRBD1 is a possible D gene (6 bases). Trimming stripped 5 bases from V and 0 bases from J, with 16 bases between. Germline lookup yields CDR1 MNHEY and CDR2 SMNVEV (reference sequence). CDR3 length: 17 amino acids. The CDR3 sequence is CASSLRTRTATNEKLFF. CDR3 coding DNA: TGTGCCAGCAGTCTAAGAACCAGGACAGCAACTAATGAAAAACTGTTTTTT. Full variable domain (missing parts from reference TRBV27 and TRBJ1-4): EAQVTQNPRYLITVTGKKLTVTCSQNMNHEYMSWYRQDPGLGLRQIYYSMNVEVTDKGDVPEGYKVSRKEKRNFPLILESPSPNQTSLYFCASSLRTRTATNEKLFFGSGTQLSVL.